Presented here are 22 T cell receptor beta chains from one specimen sequenced in a study of blood T cell repertoires in COVID-19. Data came from immunoSEQ multiplex PCR; TCRdb stores just in-frame clones and leaves some out. The sample lists about 180,000 clones, roughly 88% occurring once. Sequenced material: peripheral blood. The receptors originated from a woman over 75 with acute or convalescent COVID-19.

The J gene is TRBJ1-1, the V gene TRBV18; D perhaps matches TRBD1 (6 bases). Germline CDR1 KGHSH, CDR2 LQKENI. V lost 3 bases, J lost 7 bases, and 12 bases lay in between. The CDR3 extends over 13 amino acids. The CDR3 reads CASSPAGAVEAFF. The CDR3 DNA is TGTGCCAGCTCACCTGCAGGGGCCGTTGAAGCTTTCTTT.

V usage is TRBV5-5 and J usage is TRBJ2-7; 9 bases align to TRBD1. V gave up 7 bases and J gave up 2 bases; unmatched junction bases: 4. Germline V gene data show CDR1 as SGHKS and CDR2 as YYEKEE (reference sequence). This CDR3 is built from 13 residues. As DNA, the CDR3 is TGTGCCAGCGCGGACAGGGGTGCCTACGAGCAGTACTTC. Encoded protein: CASADRGAYEQYF.

The V gene is TRBV3-1 (or the pseudogene TRBV3-2), the J gene TRBJ2-5, with 9 bases matching TRBD2. CDR3 size: 14 residues. V dropped 1 base and J dropped 7; count of bases not matched to a gene: 4. Germline CDR1 is LGHDT and CDR2 is YNNKEL (reference sequence). DNA of the CDR3: TGTGCCAGCAGCCAAGTGACTAGCGGAGGGACCCAGTACTTC. Translating it yields CASSQVTSGGTQYF.

The chain employs TRBV19 and TRBJ2-7, with 9 nucleotides matching TRBD1. The length of the CDR3 is 14 residues. The junction had 5 bases not matched to a gene; V was cut back by 6 bases and J by 2 bases. Germline V gives CDR1 LNHDA, CDR2 SQIVND (reference sequence). DNA of the CDR3: TGTGCCAGTAGCGACCACAGGGGGCCCTACGAGCAGTACTTC. This sequence encodes CASSDHRGPYEQYF.

J is TRBJ1-1 and V is TRBV10-3, with 7 bases lining up with TRBD1. Unmatched junction bases numbered 5, after V lost 6 bases and J lost 1 base. This CDR3 region has 14 residues. Germline-derived CDR1 and CDR2 are ENHRY and SYGVKD. The CDR3 nucleotides are TGTGCCATCAGCGTAGACAGGGCGAACACTGAAGCTTTCTTT. Translated, it gives CAISVDRANTEAFF.

V is TRBV7-7 and J is TRBJ2-3; 7 bases match TRBD2. Per germline, CDR1 SSHAT and CDR2 FNYEAQ (reference sequence). Trimming removed 0 bases from V and 0 bases from J; junction bases left unmatched: 6. The CDR3 has 17 residues. In nucleotides, the CDR3 is TGTGCCAGCAGCTTAGCCGGGACGCGGGGGAGCACAGATACGCAGTATTTT. This translates into CASSLAGTRGSTDTQYF.

The genes are TRBV19 and TRBJ2-1; 10 positions agree with TRBD2. Germline-derived CDR1 and CDR2 are LNHDA and SQIVND (reference sequence). V shed 7 bases, J shed 7 bases, and the junction held 16 bases outside the gene matches. The CDR3 contains 17 residues. The CDR3 here is CASTPRSGGARRNEQFF. The CDR3 DNA follows: TGTGCCAGTACCCCCCGCAGCGGGGGGGCAAGGCGAAATGAGCAGTTCTTC.

This clone was detected only once. Different DNA sequences within this sample yield the same CDR3. The genes are TRBV3-1 (or the pseudogene TRBV3-2) and TRBJ1-5, with D hard to call. The germline V gene encodes CDR1 LGHDT and CDR2 YNNKEL (reference sequence). The CDR3 sequence is 13 residues long. With 0 bases removed from V and 3 bases from J, the gap between germline ends came to 3 bases. CDR3 coding DNA: TGTGCCAGCAGCCAAGATCTCAATCAGCCCCAGCATTTT. Amino acids: CASSQDLNQPQHF.

The chain's CDR3 is CASSLSQRSLAFF. Here the CDR3 DNA reads TGTGCCAGCAGCTTATCCCAACGGTCGCTAGCTTTCTTT. The chain employs TRBV7-9 and TRBJ1-1; no clear D gene. Germline values: CDR1 SEHNR, CDR2 FQNEAQ (reference sequence). This CDR3 has 13 amino acids. V was clipped by 2 bases and J by 10 bases, with 14 bases between them.

CDR3 amino acids: CASSSEGSNQPQHF. CDR3 nucleotide sequence: TGTGCCAGCAGCTCGGAGGGCAGCAATCAGCCCCAGCATTTT. The rearrangement joins TRBV6-5 to TRBJ1-5, with no clear D. Trimming cost V 6 bases and J 1 base, with 10 bases left between them. The CDR3 loop spans 14 amino acids. Germline V gives CDR1 MNHEY, CDR2 SVGAGI.

The rearrangement joins TRBV5-1 to TRBJ2-1, with TRBD2 matching over 10 bases. Trimming at V came to 0 bases and at J to 3 bases, leaving 3 bases not matched to a gene. The CDR3 runs 16 residues. From germline, CDR1 is SGHRS and CDR2 YFSETQ. CDR3 nucleotide sequence: TGCGCCAGCAGCTTGGGGACTAGCGGAGTCTACAATGAGCAGTTCTTC. It specifies CASSLGTSGVYNEQFF.

The gene calls are TRBV6-6 and TRBJ2-1; 9 nucleotides line up with TRBD2. The germline CDR1 and CDR2 sequences are MNHNY and SVGAGI (reference sequence). J lost 4 bases, V lost 6 bases, and 7 bases had no gene match. This CDR3 spans 15 amino acids. The CDR3 DNA reads TGTGCCAGCAGGCAGAGCGGGAGGCCGTACAATGAGCAGTTCTTC. It yields the protein CASRQSGRPYNEQFF.

This clone has only a few counts. J is TRBJ1-2 and V is TRBV5-1, with 12 bases matching TRBD1. Looked up from germline, CDR1 is SGHRS and CDR2 is YFSETQ. The CDR3 is made up of 14 amino acids. With V trimmed by 4 bases and J by 13 bases, 11 bases remained unmatched. The CDR3 DNA is TGCGCCAGCAGCCCGGGACAGGGGGCAGAGGAGTTCACCTTC. This codes for CASSPGQGAEEFTF.

The chain uses TRBV11-3 and TRBJ2-5, with D possibly matching TRBD2 (7 bases). The CDR3 spans 17 residues. V lost 0 bases and J lost 4, with 18 bases in between. Germline assignment: CDR1 SGHNT and CDR2 YENEEA. The chain's CDR3 is CASSLDRAGAWGETQYF. The CDR3 DNA follows: TGTGCCAGCAGCTTAGATAGGGCGGGGGCATGGGGAGAGACCCAGTACTTC.

This clone was seen just once. The chain couples TRBV6-5 to TRBJ2-1; 7 positions agree with TRBD2. This CDR3 is 14 amino acids long. J lost 5 bases, V lost 6 bases, and 7 bases had no gene match. CDR1 MNHEY and CDR2 SVGAGI come from the germline V gene. The CDR3 loop is CASSQWTRDNEQFF. In nucleotides, the CDR3 is TGTGCCAGCAGCCAATGGACTAGAGACAATGAGCAGTTCTTC.

The CDR3 region has the DNA TGTGCCAGCACCCAAAACCGGGGGGTGAACACTGAAGCTTTCTTT. Translation gives CASTQNRGVNTEAFF. V gene TRBV6-5 combines with J gene TRBJ1-1; D might be TRBD1 (5 bases). Germline loops: CDR1 MNHEY, CDR2 SVGAGI. The germline V and J ends were trimmed by 7 bases and 0 bases, with 15 bases remaining between them. CDR3 length equals 15 residues.

J is TRBJ2-7 and V is TRBV23-1; D perhaps matches TRBD1 (6 bases). TRBV23-1 is an ORF for which the function is uncertain. V shed 9 bases and J shed 3 bases, with 18 bases lying between them. This CDR3 has 14 residues. Written as DNA, the CDR3 is TGCGCCAGAGCACGGGGACACCTGAACTACGAGCAGTACTTC. This gives the protein CARARGHLNYEQYF.

This chain uses TRBV4-1 with TRBJ1-5; possible D gene TRBD1, 5 bases. V lost 1 base and J 9 bases, leaving 13 bases between the germline ends. The length of the CDR3 is 14 residues. Germline CDR1 MGHRA, CDR2 YSYEKL. Written as DNA, the CDR3 is TGCGCCAGCAGCCAAGGTATACACACAGGGCCCCAGCATTTT. Translating it yields CASSQGIHTGPQHF.

This clone has just a few counts. The chain couples TRBV2 to TRBJ2-7; maybe TRBD1 (5 bases). Germline V gives CDR1 SNHLY, CDR2 FYNNEI. The CDR3 contains 11 residues. V shed 5 bases and J shed 5 bases, with 7 bases lying between them. Here the CDR3 DNA reads TGTGCCAGCAGTCTCAGGGACGAGCAGTACTTC. It translates to CASSLRDEQYF.

The chain recombines TRBV29-1 with TRBJ2-1; D perhaps matches TRBD1 (6 bases). CDR3 size: 12 residues. Trimming removed 6 bases at V and 2 bases at J, with 8 bases between. Germline V CDR1 and CDR2: SQVTM, ANQGSEA. The CDR3 sequence: CSVSGAYNEQFF. The CDR3 DNA is TGCAGCGTATCAGGGGCCTACAATGAGCAGTTCTTC.

J is TRBJ1-3 and V is TRBV11-2; unclear D gene. Germline V gene lookup returns CDR1 SGHAT and CDR2 FQNNGV. V was cut by 1 base and J by 4 bases, with 11 bases left in between. The CDR3 is made up of 15 amino acids. This CDR3 reads CASSLGSGAGNTIYF. Here the CDR3 DNA reads TGTGCCAGCAGCTTAGGGTCAGGTGCCGGAAACACCATATATTTT.

V gene TRBV6-5 combines with J gene TRBJ1-6, with 7 bases fitting TRBD1. Trimming cost V 2 bases and J 5 bases; bases outside gene matches: 6. The CDR3 consists of 16 residues. Germline V lookup: CDR1 MNHEY, CDR2 SVGAGI. DNA of the CDR3: TGTGCCAGCAGTTACGGGCAGGGGGTCCATAATTCACCCCTCCACTTT. Its protein product is CASSYGQGVHNSPLHF.